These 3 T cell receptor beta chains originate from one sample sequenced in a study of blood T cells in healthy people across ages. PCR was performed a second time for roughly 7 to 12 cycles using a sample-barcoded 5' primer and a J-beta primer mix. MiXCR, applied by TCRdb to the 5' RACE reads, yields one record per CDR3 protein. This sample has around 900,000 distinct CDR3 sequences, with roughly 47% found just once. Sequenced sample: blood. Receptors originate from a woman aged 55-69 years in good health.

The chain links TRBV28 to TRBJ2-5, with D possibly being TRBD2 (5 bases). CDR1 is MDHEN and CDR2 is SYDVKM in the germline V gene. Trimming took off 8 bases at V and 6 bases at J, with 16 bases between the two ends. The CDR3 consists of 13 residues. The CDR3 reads CASETMPSQTQYF. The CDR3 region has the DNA TGTGCCAGCGAGACTATGCCCTCCCAGACCCAGTACTTC.

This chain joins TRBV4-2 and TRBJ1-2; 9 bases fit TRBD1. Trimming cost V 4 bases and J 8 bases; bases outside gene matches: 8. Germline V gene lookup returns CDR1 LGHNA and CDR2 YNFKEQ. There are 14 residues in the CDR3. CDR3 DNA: TGTGCCAGCAGCCCGGGAGGGACAGGGCTGGGCTACACCTTC. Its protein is CASSPGGTGLGYTF.

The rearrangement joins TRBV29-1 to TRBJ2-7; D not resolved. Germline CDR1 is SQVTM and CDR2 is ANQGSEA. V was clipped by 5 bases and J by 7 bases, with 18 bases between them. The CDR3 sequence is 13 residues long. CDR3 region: CSVPRTNWNEQYF. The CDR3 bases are TGCAGCGTTCCACGAACGAACTGGAATGAGCAGTACTTC.